This T cell receptor (beta chain) was obtained from a study of T cells in Graves' hyperthyroidism and ophthalmopathy (dated by TCRdb to between 2019 and 2020). Looking at the study overall: Peripheral blood samples were taken at the time of initial diagnosis, prior to any treatment. To identify TCR V-J signatures that set the groups apart, the researchers used a discovery cohort of 90 to 100 patients, made up of around 40 with Graves' ophthalmopathy and approximately 57 with stable Graves' hyperthyroidism. According to the paper, TCR Vbeta CDR3 sequencing was carried out on 135 peripheral blood samples, which came from under 50 ophthalmopathy, roughly 75 hyperthyroidism and about 17 progressor patients. In addition, the study compared T-cell repertoires in thyroid tissue and in blood from six Graves' hyperthyroidism patients. Once sampling was done, hyperthyroidism patients were given methimazole at a starting dose of 30 mg daily, whereas ophthalmopathy patients were given high-dose intravenous methylprednisolone. The 75 to 100 discovery patients were randomly split 7:3 into training and test sets. Whether ophthalmopathy could be predicted prospectively was tested in an independent validation cohort made up of under 20 hyperthyroidism patients plus 17 patients who later progressed to ophthalmopathy. The investigation overall reported the following: No statistical method was used to fix the sample size in advance, and group allocation was not hidden from the investigators. Most expanded thyroid clonotypes (frequency above 0.001) were also detected in blood, a finding suggesting that blood repertoires may reflect thyroid immune responses. A model built on a 13 V-J signature distinguished ophthalmopathy from stable hyperthyroidism, reaching around 87% sensitivity and about 81% specificity in cross-validation and 80%/75% in testing. In validation, progression to ophthalmopathy was predicted by the model with nearly 71% sensitivity and 72% to 80% specificity, a median of approximately 6.5 months before onset.

The V and J ends are trimmed by 0 bases and 0 bases, leaving 12 bases between them. The CDR3 spans 17 residues, from the cysteine through the phenylalanine. The sequence is cut down to CDR3 DNA, 51 bases in frame from base 1. CDR1 SGHDN and CDR2 FVKESK are derived from the germline V gene. Comments on this clonotype: Its recognized antigen is unknown. The input lacks base qualities; no much larger clone sits a single base away.

TCR beta CDR3 regions were amplified from RNA transcripts. For the first round of RT-PCR on the TCR CDR3, the HTBI primer set was used together with the Qiagen OneStep RT-PCR kit. Libraries were constructed in a second round of multiplex PCR, after which size selection and purification were carried out. The libraries were sequenced on an Illumina HiSeq2000 using paired-end 100 bp reads. The authors processed their data as follows. SOAPnuke was used to process the raw data, with reads discarded if the reads contained adapters or uncalled bases, had a mean Phred below 15, or lacked an exact constant-primer or identifier match. High-quality paired reads were merged with COPE v1.2.5, and unique nucleotide sequences were defined as clonotypes. MiTCR v1.1 was used to align clonotypes to the IMGT TRBV, TRBD and TRBJ reference segments. Analysis was restricted to V-J combinations with a frequency above 0.0001, which covered about 99% of repertoires. The TCS score was defined as the ratio of F50 (clonal expansion) to E x V (chaos), calculated using BLOSUM62-based TCRdist between CDR3 peptides within each V-J. Welch's t-statistics and random forest reduced around 520 V-J features to 13, which were used in a naive Bayes classifier (R e1071). The public sequencing data were trimmed at Q25 with fastp and processed into clonotypes with MiXCR by TCRdb, which kept only in-frame beta chains. Entries are consolidated by CDR3 protein sequence, retaining the most common genes and DNA. It is TCRdb's table, rather than the study itself, that gives the V and J calls and clone size. This sample has 450,000 to 650,000 distinct CDR3 sequences in its table, and around 21% of those were observed once. The ten largest account for approximately 26% of the sample.

Stable Graves' hyperthyroidism was defined as the absence of progression to ophthalmopathy over 18 months of follow-up. Hyperthyroidism patients were newly diagnosed, with disease duration under 2 months, and aged 18 to 65 years. Patients with uncontrolled infections, other autoimmune diseases, pregnancy or lactation were excluded. Clinical symptoms, serum thyroxine and TRAb, thyroid ultrasound, and orbital computed tomography formed the basis for the diagnoses. Ficoll-Paque density gradient centrifugation was used to isolate PBMCs from 9.5 to 10 ml of fresh peripheral blood. Trizol reagent was used to extract total RNA, and RNA quality was then checked on an Agilent 2100 Bioanalyzer.

This clonotype originated in a young man with Graves' hyperthyroidism. The chain employs TRBV14 and TRBJ1-3, with the D gene too uncertain to name. Sample: blood. The DNA sequence is given as TGTGCCAGCAGCCAAGATCTGAGGCGGAGCTCTGGAAACACCATATATTTT. This encodes CASSQDLRRSSGNTIYF.